These T cell receptor beta chains were read from a single sample in a study of CD8 T cells in Susac syndrome. From the immunoSEQ multiplex PCR reads, TCRdb called clonotypes with MiXCR, one entry per CDR3 protein. This table has 150,000 to 200,000 distinct CDR3 sequences, about 91% appearing once. Material: CD4+ T cells from PBMCs. These receptors came from a human donor in good health. Each CDR3 is given with its conserved first and last residue. Fields, in order: V gene, D gene, clone size, J gene, CDR3 DNA, CDR3 protein. D genes are given only for firm matches. Expanded clones get a size class; other rows say once, few or many, or leave the size out.

TRBV9	TRBD1	-	TRBJ1-2	TGTGCCAGCAGTTCTTCTCCCGGGACAGGGGCGTATGGCTACACCTTC	CASSSSPGTGAYGYTF
TRBV19	-	once	TRBJ1-1	TGTGCCACCTGCCGGTGGGGGAACACTGAAGCTTTCTTT	CATCRWGNTEAFF
TRBV6-5	TRBD2	-	TRBJ2-3	TGTGCCAGCAGGAGCGGGGGGGCCTATACGCAGTATTTT	CASRSGGAYTQYF
TRBV5-1	-	-	TRBJ2-2	TGCGCCAGCAGCCCTGGGACATTTTCGAACACCGGGGAGCTGTTTTTT	CASSPGTFSNTGELFF
TRBV12-3/TRBV12-4	TRBD1	-	TRBJ1-5	TGTGCCAGCAGCCGAGGAGCAGGGGGCCTGCAGCCCCAGCATTTT	CASSRGAGGLQPQHF
TRBV4-1	-	-	TRBJ2-1	TGCGCCAGCAGCCGGGGGCTCCTGGGCAATGAGCAGTTCTTC	CASSRGLLGNEQFF
TRBV5-1	-	once	TRBJ2-2	TGCGCCAGCAGACTAGGACTACTTCCTGGCACCGGGGAGCTGTTTTTT	CASRLGLLPGTGELFF
TRBV9	TRBD1	-	TRBJ1-6	TGTGCCAGCAGCGTAGGAGGGGGCGCTGACTCACCCCTCCACTTT	CASSVGGGADSPLHF
TRBV29-1	-	-	TRBJ2-7	TGCAGCGTTGAAGATCGGCCGGGACCCTCCTACGAGCAGTACTTC	CSVEDRPGPSYEQYF
TRBV11-2	-	-	TRBJ2-1	TGTGCCAGCAGCTCCTTTTCCCCTCCGTTCTTC	CASSSFSPPFF
TRBV2	-	-	TRBJ2-3	TGTGCCAGCAGTGTGGGTCGTGCGGATACGCAGTATTTT	CASSVGRADTQYF
TRBV30	-	-	TRBJ1-3	TGTGCCTGGAGTGTACGGCAGCTCTACTCTGGAAACACCATATATTTT	CAWSVRQLYSGNTIYF
TRBV6-1	-	-	TRBJ2-5	TGTGCCAGCACCAAGTGGGGGTCCCAAGAGACCCAGTACTTC	CASTKWGSQETQYF
TRBV11-2	-	-	TRBJ1-1	TGTGCCAGCAGCTTAGATCTGGACCCCCGCAGGGCTTTCTTT	CASSLDLDPRRAFF
TRBV24-1	TRBD2	-	TRBJ2-3	TGTGCCACCAGTGACGTGGGACTAGCTGATACGCAGTATTTT	CATSDVGLADTQYF
TRBV20-1	-	-	TRBJ2-7	TGCAGTGCTAGAGCTGGGCTTCCCCGGGGGGAGCAGTACTTC	CSARAGLPRGEQYF
TRBV6-6	-	-	TRBJ2-1	TGTGCCAGCAATGACAATGAGCAGTTCTTC	CASNDNEQFF
TRBV7-2	-	-	TRBJ2-3	TGTGCCAGCAGCTTATATCTCGAGCCTAGCACAGATACGCAGTATTTT	CASSLYLEPSTDTQYF
TRBV12-3/TRBV12-4	-	-	TRBJ2-5	TGTGCCAGCAGTTGGGACACCAGAGAGACCCAGTACTTC	CASSWDTRETQYF
TRBV2	-	-	TRBJ2-5	TGTGCCAGCAGTGAAGCGTTGGGGCAAGAGACCCAGTACTTC	CASSEALGQETQYF
TRBV2	-	-	TRBJ1-4	TGTGCCAGCAAAAGTGGCCGTGAAAAACTGTTTTTT	CASKSGREKLFF
TRBV29-1	TRBD1	-	TRBJ1-1	TGCAGCGTTGTAGGGCAGGGGGGGACTGAAGCTTTCTTT	CSVVGQGGTEAFF
TRBV20-1	TRBD1	-	TRBJ2-7	TGCAGTGCTAGAGAACCGGGACAGGGGAGGCCCGAGCAGTACTTC	CSAREPGQGRPEQYF
TRBV18	-	-	TRBJ2-7	TGTGCCAGCTCACCTCTAGCGCCAACCTACGAGCAGTACTTC	CASSPLAPTYEQYF